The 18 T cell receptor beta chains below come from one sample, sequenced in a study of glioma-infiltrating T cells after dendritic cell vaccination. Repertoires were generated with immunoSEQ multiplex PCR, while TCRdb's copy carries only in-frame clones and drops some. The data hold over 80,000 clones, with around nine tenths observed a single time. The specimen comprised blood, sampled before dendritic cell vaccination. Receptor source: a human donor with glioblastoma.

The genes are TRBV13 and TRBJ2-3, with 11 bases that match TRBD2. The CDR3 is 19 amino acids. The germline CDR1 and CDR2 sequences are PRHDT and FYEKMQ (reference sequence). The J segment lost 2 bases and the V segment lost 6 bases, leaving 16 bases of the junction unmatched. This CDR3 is CASSSNGLAGGVSTDTQYF. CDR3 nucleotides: TGTGCCAGCAGTTCCAACGGTTTAGCGGGAGGGGTCTCCACAGATACGCAGTATTTT.

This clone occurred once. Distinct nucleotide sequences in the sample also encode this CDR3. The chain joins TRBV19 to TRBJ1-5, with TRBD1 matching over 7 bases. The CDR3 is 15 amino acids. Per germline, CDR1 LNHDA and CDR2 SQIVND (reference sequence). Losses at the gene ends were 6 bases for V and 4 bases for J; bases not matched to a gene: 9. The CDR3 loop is CASRLTGVANQPQHF. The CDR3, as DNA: TGTGCCAGTAGGCTAACAGGGGTCGCAAATCAGCCCCAGCATTTT.

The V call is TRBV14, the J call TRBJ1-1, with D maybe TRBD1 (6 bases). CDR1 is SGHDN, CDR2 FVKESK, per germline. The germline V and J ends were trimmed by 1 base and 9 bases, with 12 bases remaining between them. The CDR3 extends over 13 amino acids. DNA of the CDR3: TGTGCCAGCAGCCAAGTGACGAGGGGGAAAGCTTTCTTT. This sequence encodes CASSQVTRGKAFF.

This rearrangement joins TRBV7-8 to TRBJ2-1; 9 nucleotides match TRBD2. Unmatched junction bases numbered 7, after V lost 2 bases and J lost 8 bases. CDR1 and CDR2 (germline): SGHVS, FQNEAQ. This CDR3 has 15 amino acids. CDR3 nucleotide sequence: TGTGCCAGCAGCTTATTAGGTAGCGGGAGCGATGAGCAGTTCTTC. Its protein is CASSLLGSGSDEQFF.

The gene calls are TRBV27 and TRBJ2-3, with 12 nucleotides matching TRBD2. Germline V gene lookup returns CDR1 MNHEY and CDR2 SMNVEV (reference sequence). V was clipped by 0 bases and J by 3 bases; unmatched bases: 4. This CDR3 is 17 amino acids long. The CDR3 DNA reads TGTGCCAGCAGTTTATCGAGGACTAGCGGGACGACAGATACGCAGTATTTT. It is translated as CASSLSRTSGTTDTQYF.

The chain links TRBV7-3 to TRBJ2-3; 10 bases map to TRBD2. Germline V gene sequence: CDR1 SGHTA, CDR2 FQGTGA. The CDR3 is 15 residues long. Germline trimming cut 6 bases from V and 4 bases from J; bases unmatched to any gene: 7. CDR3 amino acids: CASSSLAGAPDTQYF. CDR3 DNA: TGTGCCAGCAGTTCTCTAGCGGGAGCGCCAGATACGCAGTATTTT.

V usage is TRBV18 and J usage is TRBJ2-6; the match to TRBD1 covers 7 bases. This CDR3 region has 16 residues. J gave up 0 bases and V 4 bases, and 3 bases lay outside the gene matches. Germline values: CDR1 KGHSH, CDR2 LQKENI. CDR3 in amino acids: CASSRGQFSGANVLTF. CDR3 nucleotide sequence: TGTGCCAGCTCACGGGGACAGTTCTCTGGGGCCAACGTCCTGACTTTC. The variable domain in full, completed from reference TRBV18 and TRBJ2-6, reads NAGVMQNPRHLVRRRGQEARLRCSPMKGHSHVYWYRQLPEEGLKFMVYLQKENIIDESGMPKERFSAEFPKEGPSILRIQQVVRGDSAAYFCASSRGQFSGANVLTFGAGSRLTVL.

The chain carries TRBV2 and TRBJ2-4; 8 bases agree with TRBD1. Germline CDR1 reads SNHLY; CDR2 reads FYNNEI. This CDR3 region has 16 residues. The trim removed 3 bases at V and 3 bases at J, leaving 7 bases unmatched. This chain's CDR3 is CASSDRLQGGKNIQYF. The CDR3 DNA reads TGTGCCAGCAGTGACCGGCTACAGGGGGGCAAAAACATTCAGTACTTC.

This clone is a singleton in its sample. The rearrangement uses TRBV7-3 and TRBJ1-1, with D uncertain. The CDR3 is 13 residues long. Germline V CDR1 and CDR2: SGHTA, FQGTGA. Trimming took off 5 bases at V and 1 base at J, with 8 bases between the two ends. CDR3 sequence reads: CASSNTRNTEAFF. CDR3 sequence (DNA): TGTGCCAGCAGCAACACACGGAACACTGAAGCTTTCTTT.

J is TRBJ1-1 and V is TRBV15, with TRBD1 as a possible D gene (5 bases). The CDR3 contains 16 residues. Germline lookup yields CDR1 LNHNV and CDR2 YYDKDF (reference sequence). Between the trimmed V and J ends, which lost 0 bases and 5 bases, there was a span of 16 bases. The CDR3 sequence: CATSRDRGGWDTEAFF. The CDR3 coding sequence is TGTGCCACCAGCAGAGATAGGGGCGGTTGGGATACTGAAGCTTTCTTT.

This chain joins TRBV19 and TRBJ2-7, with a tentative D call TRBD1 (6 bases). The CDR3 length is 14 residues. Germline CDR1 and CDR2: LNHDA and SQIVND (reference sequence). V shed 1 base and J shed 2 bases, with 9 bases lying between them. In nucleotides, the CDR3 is TGTGCCAGTAGTATAGGAGAGGGGGCCTACGAGCAGTACTTC. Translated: CASSIGEGAYEQYF. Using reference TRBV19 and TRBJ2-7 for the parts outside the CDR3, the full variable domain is DGGITQSPKYLFRKEGQNVTLSCEQNLNHDAMYWYRQDPGQGLRLIYYSQIVNDFQKGDIAEGYSVSREKKESFPLTVTSAQKNPTAFYLCASSIGEGAYEQYFGPGTRLTVT.

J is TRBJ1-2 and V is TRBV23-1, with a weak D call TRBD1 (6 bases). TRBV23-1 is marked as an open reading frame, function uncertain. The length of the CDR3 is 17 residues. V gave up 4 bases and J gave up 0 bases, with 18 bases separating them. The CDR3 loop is CASSPALRTDPNYGYTF. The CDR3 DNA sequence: TGCGCCAGCAGTCCGGCGCTAAGGACAGACCCTAACTATGGCTACACCTTC.

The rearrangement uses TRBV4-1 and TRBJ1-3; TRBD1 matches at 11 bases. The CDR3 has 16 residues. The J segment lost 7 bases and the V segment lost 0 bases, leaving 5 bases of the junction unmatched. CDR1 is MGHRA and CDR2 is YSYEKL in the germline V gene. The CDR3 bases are TGCGCCAGCAGCCAAGATAGGAGGACAGGGGGCAACACCATATATTTT. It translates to CASSQDRRTGGNTIYF.

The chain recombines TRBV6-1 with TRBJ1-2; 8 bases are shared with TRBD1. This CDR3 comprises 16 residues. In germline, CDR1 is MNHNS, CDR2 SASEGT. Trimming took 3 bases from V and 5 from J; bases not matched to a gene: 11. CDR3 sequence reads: CASSDWDRRPYYGYTF. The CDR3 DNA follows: TGTGCCAGCAGTGATTGGGACAGGCGACCTTATTATGGCTACACCTTC.

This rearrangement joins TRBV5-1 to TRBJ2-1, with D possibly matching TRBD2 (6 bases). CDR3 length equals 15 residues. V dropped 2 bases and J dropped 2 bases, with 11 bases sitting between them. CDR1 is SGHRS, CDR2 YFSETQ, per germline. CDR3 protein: CASSFDGRPYNEQFF. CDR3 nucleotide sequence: TGCGCCAGCAGCTTCGACGGGAGACCCTACAATGAGCAGTTCTTC.

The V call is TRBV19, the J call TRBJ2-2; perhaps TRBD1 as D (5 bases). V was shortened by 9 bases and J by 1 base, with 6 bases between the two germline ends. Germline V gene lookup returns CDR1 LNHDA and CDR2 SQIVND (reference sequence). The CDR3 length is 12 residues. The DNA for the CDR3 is TGTGCCAGCAGGGAGAACACCGGGGAGCTGTTTTTT. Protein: CASRENTGELFF.

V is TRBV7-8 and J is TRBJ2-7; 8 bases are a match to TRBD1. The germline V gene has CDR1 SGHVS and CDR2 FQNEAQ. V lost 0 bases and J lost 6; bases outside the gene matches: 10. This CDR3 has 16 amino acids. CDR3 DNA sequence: TGTGCCAGCAGCTTAGCGCCCAGGGGGCCTTCCGGCGAGCAGTACTTC. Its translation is CASSLAPRGPSGEQYF.

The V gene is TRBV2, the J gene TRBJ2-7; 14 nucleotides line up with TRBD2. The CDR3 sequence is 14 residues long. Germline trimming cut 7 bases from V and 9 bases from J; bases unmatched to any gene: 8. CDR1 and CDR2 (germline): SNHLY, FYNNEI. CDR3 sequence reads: CASISGLAGVSQYF. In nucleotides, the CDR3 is TGTGCCAGCATCTCGGGACTAGCGGGAGTTTCGCAGTACTTC.